A selection of T cell receptor beta chains follows, all from one sample in a study of blood T cell repertoires in COVID-19. Data came from immunoSEQ multiplex PCR; TCRdb stores just in-frame clones and leaves some out. The table shows roughly 250,000 clones, with roughly 90% occurring only once. Source material: PBMCs or T cells enriched from blood (not recorded which). The origin of the receptors is a woman in her 30s with acute COVID-19. Each CDR3 is given with its conserved first and last residue. D genes are given only for firm matches. The size of a clone is reported for some rows only, either as once, few or many, or as a class for expanded clones.

clone_size | j_call | v_call | d_call | cdr3_nt | cdr3_aa
. | TRBJ1-6 | TRBV5-6 | . | TGTGCCAGCAGCTTTAAGGGGGTCGATTCACCCCTCCACTTT | CASSFKGVDSPLHF
. | TRBJ2-5 | TRBV5-4 | TRBD1 | TGTGCCAGCAGCAACAGACAGGGGGGGCAAGAGACCCAGTACTTC | CASSNRQGGQETQYF
. | TRBJ1-2 | TRBV5-1 | TRBD1 | TGCGCCAGCAGCTTGGCCTCAGGGGGCGAAGGCTATGGCTACACCTTC | CASSLASGGEGYGYTF
. | TRBJ1-1 | TRBV19 | . | TGTGCCAGTATCGAGGGCTCTGAAGCTTTCTTT | CASIEGSEAFF
. | TRBJ1-6 | TRBV5-5 | . | TGTGCCAGCAGCTTCTACCTCCGGGGTGGAAATTCACCCCTCCACTTT | CASSFYLRGGNSPLHF
. | TRBJ1-6 | TRBV18 | TRBD1 | TGTGCCAGCTCCTTCGTGGGACAGGGCGACCCCTCCTATAATTCACCCCTCCACTTT | CASSFVGQGDPSYNSPLHF
. | TRBJ2-1 | TRBV10-2 | . | TGCGCCAGCAGTGAGTCTTGGGACTCGGACAATGAGCAGTTCTTC | CASSESWDSDNEQFF
. | TRBJ1-2 | TRBV6-1 | . | TGTGCCAGCAGTGAACTTGGGCGATTTTTTCCCCGGGGCTACACCTTC | CASSELGRFFPRGYTF
once | TRBJ1-2 | TRBV15 | . | TGTGCCACCAGCAGAGACGAGGGTTCGGAGGGCTACACCTTC | CATSRDEGSEGYTF
. | TRBJ2-2 | TRBV5-1 | TRBD2 | TGCGCCAGCCGCGGTGTTGCGGCGGGGGTCAGTAGGGAGCTGTTTTTT | CASRGVAAGVSRELFF
. | TRBJ2-7 | TRBV7-7 | . | TGTGCTAGCAGCTTAGAGCAGGGTCCGGCCTACGAGCAGTACTTC | CASSLEQGPAYEQYF
once | TRBJ1-1 | TRBV10-2 | TRBD1 | TGCGCCAGCAGTTCAAGGGGGCCGGGCACTGAAGCTTTCTTT | CASSSRGPGTEAFF
. | TRBJ2-2 | TRBV23-1 | TRBD1 | TGCGCCAGCAGTCAGGTAGCAGGGGGTAGAACCGGGGAGCTGTTTTTT | CASSQVAGGRTGELFF
. | TRBJ2-1 | TRBV15 | . | TGTGCCACCAGCAGAGATGGGTCGTGGAGCCATGAGCAGTTCTTC | CATSRDGSWSHEQFF
. | TRBJ1-2 | TRBV5-4 | . | TGTGCCAGCAGCCAACAGGGTGGGGGCTATGGCTACACCTTC | CASSQQGGGYGYTF
once | TRBJ2-5 | TRBV5-6 | . | TGTGCCAGCAGCTTGTACGGGGGGCCTCAAGAGACCCAGTACTTC | CASSLYGGPQETQYF
. | TRBJ2-5 | TRBV6-5 | TRBD1 | TGTGCCAGCAGTTACCAGGGGGCAACGGGGCAAGAGACCCAGTACTTC | CASSYQGATGQETQYF
. | TRBJ1-5 | TRBV4-1 | TRBD1 | TGCGCCAGCAGCCAAGGCGAACAGGGGAGCAATCAGCCCCAGCATTTT | CASSQGEQGSNQPQHF
. | TRBJ1-6 | TRBV4-3 | . | TGCGCCAGCAGCCGTCAATTGGGAAGGGACTTCATTTGGGGTTCACCCCTCCACTTT | CASSRQLGRDFIWGSPLHF
. | TRBJ2-5 | TRBV11-2 | . | TGTGCCAGCAGCTTAACCGGTGGGTCATATTTCGGGAAGACCCAGTACTTC | CASSLTGGSYFGKTQYF
. | TRBJ1-1 | TRBV7-7 | . | TGTGCTAGCAGCTTAGTGTCGGGGGATGAAGCTTTCTTT | CASSLVSGDEAFF
once | TRBJ1-2 | TRBV3-1/TRBV3-2 | TRBD1 | TGTGCCAGCAGCCGTGGGACAGGGGTCCTCTATGGCTACACCTTC | CASSRGTGVLYGYTF
. | TRBJ2-1 | TRBV6-5 | . | TGTGCCAGCAGCCTCTTTGGAGGGAATGAGCAGTTCTTC | CASSLFGGNEQFF
. | TRBJ1-3 | TRBV7-8 | . | TGTGCCAGCAGCATTCAAGGGGACTCAGGAAACACCATATATTTT | CASSIQGDSGNTIYF
. | TRBJ1-2 | TRBV25-1 | TRBD1 | TGTGCCAGCCGACAGGGATATGGCTACACCTTC | CASRQGYGYTF
. | TRBJ1-1 | TRBV7-9 | . | TGTGCCAGCAGCTTAGAAGGAGGGTACACTGAAGCTTTCTTT | CASSLEGGYTEAFF
. | TRBJ2-3 | TRBV19 | TRBD1 | TGTGCCAGTAGTAAGGACAGGGGGACAGATACGCAGTATTTT | CASSKDRGTDTQYF
. | TRBJ1-4 | TRBV19 | . | TGTGCCAGTACCAGTCGCGAAAAACTGTTTTTT | CASTSREKLFF
once | TRBJ2-7 | TRBV5-1 | TRBD1 | TGCGCCAGCAGCTTGGAAACCGGGACAGGGTGGGTTAGCTCCTACGAGCAGTACTTC | CASSLETGTGWVSSYEQYF
. | TRBJ1-1 | TRBV6-5 | . | TGTGCCAGCAGTCGGTCGACACGGCACACTGAAGCTTTCTTT | CASSRSTRHTEAFF
. | TRBJ2-7 | TRBV6-5 | TRBD1 | TGTGCCAGCAACCACAGGGGGGCCTACGAGCAGTACTTC | CASNHRGAYEQYF
. | TRBJ2-2 | TRBV27 | . | TGTGCCAGCAGTTTACTTCCCCCCCCCGGGGAGCTGTTTTTT | CASSLLPPPGELFF